These 11 T cell receptor beta chains came from one sample sequenced in a study of T cells in localized non-small cell lung cancer. Sequenced by immunoSEQ multiplex PCR; TCRdb stores in-frame clones only, minus some. The table lists about 1,400 clones, 36% of them singletons. The material was normal lung tissue next to the tumor, obtained before any cancer treatment. The receptors derive from a woman aged 40 to 75 with stage I squamous cell lung carcinoma.

The J gene is TRBJ1-1, the V gene TRBV19; 7 bases map to TRBD1. Germline CDR1 and CDR2: LNHDA and SQIVND (reference sequence). The V and J ends lost 8 bases and 6 bases, in that order; junction bases with no gene match: 12. There are 14 residues in the CDR3. The CDR3 loop reads CASSPAQGLSEAFF. The CDR3, as DNA: TGTGCCAGTTCCCCGGCACAGGGGCTATCTGAAGCTTTCTTT.

This clone occurred a few times. The rearrangement uses TRBV11-3 and TRBJ1-5, with TRBD1 matching 7 bases. Germline V gives CDR1 SGHNT, CDR2 YENEEA. The CDR3 covers 15 residues. Unmatched junction bases numbered 6, after V lost 3 bases and J lost 4 bases. This CDR3 reads CASSFYQGDNQPQHF. CDR3 coding DNA: TGTGCCAGCAGCTTTTACCAGGGGGATAATCAGCCCCAGCATTTT.

V is TRBV19 and J is TRBJ1-2; D is unclear. The germline gives CDR1 LNHDA, CDR2 SQIVND (reference sequence). The CDR3 consists of 13 residues. The germline V and J ends were trimmed by 4 bases and 7 bases, with 13 bases remaining between them. This chain's CDR3 is CASSTTSMAGYTF. Here the CDR3 DNA reads TGTGCCAGTAGTACAACATCTATGGCTGGCTACACCTTC.

The gene calls are TRBV15 and TRBJ2-3; no reliable D call. CDR1 LNHNV and CDR2 YYDKDF come from the germline V gene (reference sequence). Between the trimmed V and J ends, which lost 4 bases and 0 bases, there was a span of 14 bases. The CDR3 contains 16 residues. The CDR3 here is CATSIGRLSSTDTQYF. Written as DNA, the CDR3 is TGTGCCACCAGCATCGGACGCCTGTCTAGCACAGATACGCAGTATTTT. Filled out from reference TRBV15 and TRBJ2-3, the complete variable domain reads DAMVIQNPRYQVTQFGKPVTLSCSQTLNHNVMYWYQQKSSQAPKLLFHYYDKDFNNEADTPDNFQSRRPNTSFCFLDIRSPGLGDTAMYLCATSIGRLSSTDTQYFGPGTRLTVL.

J is TRBJ1-1 and V is TRBV23-1; D unclear. TRBV23-1 is classed as an ORF, of uncertain function. The CDR3 runs 15 residues. V gave up 2 bases and J gave up 6 bases, with 16 bases separating them. In DNA form, the CDR3 reads TGCGCCAGCAGTCAAGAACGAGAGTGGAGGGCTGAAGCTTTCTTT. Translating gives CASSQEREWRAEAFF.

This clone occurred a few times. The chain employs TRBV9 and TRBJ2-6; unclear D gene. CDR1 SGDLS and CDR2 YYNGEE come from the germline V gene. This CDR3 is 14 amino acids long. V dropped 6 bases and J dropped 0 bases, with 7 bases sitting between them. The CDR3 DNA sequence: TGTGCCAGCAACCAGGCCTCTGGGGCCAACGTCCTGACTTTC. Its protein product is CASNQASGANVLTF.

In its sample, this clone is medium-sized. The genes are TRBV11-3 and TRBJ2-3; D perhaps matches TRBD2 (5 bases). CDR1 and CDR2 (germline): SGHNT, YENEEA. This CDR3 region has 14 residues. V was pared by 2 bases and J by 6 bases, with 12 bases between. The CDR3 spells CASSLSGRADTQYF. The CDR3, as DNA: TGTGCCAGCAGCTTAAGCGGACGAGCCGATACGCAGTATTTT.

This clone qualifies as medium-sized. A junction boundary mismatches the germline segment, possibly from a read error. The chain couples TRBV6-8 to TRBJ1-1; tentative D call: TRBD1 (6 bases). The CDR3 extends over 13 amino acids. Germline V lookup: CDR1 MNHGY, CDR2 SAAAGT. DNA of the CDR3: TGTGCCATCAGTGGGCCGGGGGCCACTGAAGCTTTCTTT. This translates into CAISGPGATEAFF.

This sequence joins TRBV25-1 and TRBJ2-1, with D possibly TRBD1 on 6 matching bases. The CDR3 is 16 residues long. Trimming took 3 bases from V and 0 from J, leaving 12 bases between them. Germline CDR1 is MGHDK and CDR2 is SYGVNS. The CDR3 sequence is CASSDTGPLSYNEQFF. The CDR3 region has the DNA TGTGCCAGCAGTGATACAGGGCCCCTCTCCTACAATGAGCAGTTCTTC.

By frequency in the sample, this clone is medium-sized (0.01 to 0.1%). This rearrangement joins TRBV11-3 to TRBJ2-4; the D gene could be TRBD1 or TRBD2 (5 bases each). This CDR3 spans 16 amino acids. In germline, CDR1 is SGHNT, CDR2 YENEEA. V was trimmed by 0 bases and J by 0 bases, leaving 9 bases between them. The DNA of the CDR3 is TGTGCCAGCAGCTTAGAGGGGGTGCGAGCCAAAAACATTCAGTACTTC. It translates to CASSLEGVRAKNIQYF.

The chain links TRBV15 to TRBJ2-1, with D possibly TRBD1 on 7 matching bases. Germline CDR1 LNHNV, CDR2 YYDKDF (reference sequence). V lost 1 base and J 2 bases, leaving 12 bases between the germline ends. The CDR3 length is 16 residues. The CDR3 region has the DNA TGTGCCACCAGCAGAGTTCAGGGGGGAGCCTACAATGAGCAGTTCTTC. Amino acids: CATSRVQGGAYNEQFF.